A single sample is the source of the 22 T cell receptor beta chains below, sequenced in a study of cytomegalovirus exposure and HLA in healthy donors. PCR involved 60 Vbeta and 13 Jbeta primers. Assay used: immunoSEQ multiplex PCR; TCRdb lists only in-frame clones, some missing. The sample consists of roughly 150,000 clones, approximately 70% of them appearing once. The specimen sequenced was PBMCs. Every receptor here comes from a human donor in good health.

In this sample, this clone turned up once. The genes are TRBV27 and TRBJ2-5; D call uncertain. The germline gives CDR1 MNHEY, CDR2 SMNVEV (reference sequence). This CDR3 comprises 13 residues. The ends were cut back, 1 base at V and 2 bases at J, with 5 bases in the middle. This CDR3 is CASSLWQQETQYF. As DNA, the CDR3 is TGTGCCAGCAGTTTATGGCAACAAGAGACCCAGTACTTC.

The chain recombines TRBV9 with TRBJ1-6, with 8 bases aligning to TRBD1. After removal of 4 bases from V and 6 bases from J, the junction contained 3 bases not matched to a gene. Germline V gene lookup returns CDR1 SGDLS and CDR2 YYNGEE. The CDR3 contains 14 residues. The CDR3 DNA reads TGTGCCAGCAGCTCGGGACAGGTTAATTCACCCCTCCACTTT. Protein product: CASSSGQVNSPLHF.

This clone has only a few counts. The CDR3 sequence is CASSPRGPDEKLFF. CDR3 sequence (DNA): TGTGCCAGCTCACCACGGGGGCCGGATGAAAAACTGTTTTTT. The chain employs TRBV18 and TRBJ1-4; D may be TRBD1 (6 bases). Germline CDR1 reads KGHSH; CDR2 reads LQKENI. This CDR3 contains 14 residues. Trimming stripped 1 base from V and 6 bases from J, with 9 bases between. The full variable domain, in which reference TRBV18 and TRBJ1-4 provide the parts outside the CDR3, is NAGVMQNPRHLVRRRGQEARLRCSPMKGHSHVYWYRQLPEEGLKFMVYLQKENIIDESGMPKERFSAEFPKEGPSILRIQQVVRGDSAAYFCASSPRGPDEKLFFGSGTQLSVL.

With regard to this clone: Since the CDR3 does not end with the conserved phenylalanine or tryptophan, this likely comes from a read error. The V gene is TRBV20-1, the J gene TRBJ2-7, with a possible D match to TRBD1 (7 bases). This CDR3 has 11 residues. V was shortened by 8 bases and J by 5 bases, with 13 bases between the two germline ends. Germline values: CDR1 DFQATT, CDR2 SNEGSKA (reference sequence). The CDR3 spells CSPRGVNEQYL. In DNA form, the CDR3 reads TGCAGTCCCAGGGGGGTCAACGAGCAGTACCTC.

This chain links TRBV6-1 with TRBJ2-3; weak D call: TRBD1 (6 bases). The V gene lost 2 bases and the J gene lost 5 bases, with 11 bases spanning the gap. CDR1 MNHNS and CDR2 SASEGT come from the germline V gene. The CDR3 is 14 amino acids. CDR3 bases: TGTGCCAGCAGTGAACCGGGACAAAAAGATACGCAGTATTTT. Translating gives CASSEPGQKDTQYF.

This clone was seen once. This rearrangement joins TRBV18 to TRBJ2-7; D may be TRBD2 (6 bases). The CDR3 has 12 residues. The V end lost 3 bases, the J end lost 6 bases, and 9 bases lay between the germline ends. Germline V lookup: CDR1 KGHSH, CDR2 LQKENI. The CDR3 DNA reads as TGTGCCAGCTCACCCCAGGGAGGCGAGCAGTACTTC. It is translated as CASSPQGGEQYF. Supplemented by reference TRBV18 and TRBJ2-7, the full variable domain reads NAGVMQNPRHLVRRRGQEARLRCSPMKGHSHVYWYRQLPEEGLKFMVYLQKENIIDESGMPKERFSAEFPKEGPSILRIQQVVRGDSAAYFCASSPQGGEQYFGPGTRLTVT.

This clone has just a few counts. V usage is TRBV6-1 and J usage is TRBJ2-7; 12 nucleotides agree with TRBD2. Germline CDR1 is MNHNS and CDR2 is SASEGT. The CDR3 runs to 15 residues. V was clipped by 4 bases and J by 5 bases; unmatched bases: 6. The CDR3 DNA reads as TGTGCCAGCAGTGCGACTAGCGGGAGTCGCCACGAGCAGTACTTC. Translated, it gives CASSATSGSRHEQYF.

CDR3 region: CASSRTGTLQETQYF. In DNA, the CDR3 is TGTGCCAGCAGCCGTACCGGGACATTACAAGAGACCCAGTACTTC. The chain employs TRBV7-3 and TRBJ2-5; maybe TRBD1 (6 bases). The CDR3 consists of 15 residues. V was trimmed by 5 bases and J by 2 bases, leaving 15 bases between them. Germline values: CDR1 SGHTA, CDR2 FQGTGA.

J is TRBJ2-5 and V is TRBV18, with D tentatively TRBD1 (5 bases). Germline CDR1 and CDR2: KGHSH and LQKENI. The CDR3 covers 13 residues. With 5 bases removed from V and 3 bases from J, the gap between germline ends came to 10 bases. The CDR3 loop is CASSAQGKETQYF. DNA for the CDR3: TGTGCCAGCTCAGCCCAGGGAAAAGAGACCCAGTACTTC.

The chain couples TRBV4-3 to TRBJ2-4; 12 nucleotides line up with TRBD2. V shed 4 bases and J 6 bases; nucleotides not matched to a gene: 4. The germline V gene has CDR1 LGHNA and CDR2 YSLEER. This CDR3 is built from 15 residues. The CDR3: CASSPSGRAPNIQYF. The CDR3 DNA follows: TGCGCCAGCAGCCCTAGCGGGAGGGCCCCAAACATTCAGTACTTC.

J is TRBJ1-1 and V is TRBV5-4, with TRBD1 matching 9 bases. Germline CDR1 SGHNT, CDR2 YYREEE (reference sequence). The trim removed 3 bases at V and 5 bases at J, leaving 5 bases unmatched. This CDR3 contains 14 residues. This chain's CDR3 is CASSSTGGRTEAFF. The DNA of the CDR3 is TGTGCCAGCAGCTCAACAGGGGGCAGAACTGAAGCTTTCTTT.

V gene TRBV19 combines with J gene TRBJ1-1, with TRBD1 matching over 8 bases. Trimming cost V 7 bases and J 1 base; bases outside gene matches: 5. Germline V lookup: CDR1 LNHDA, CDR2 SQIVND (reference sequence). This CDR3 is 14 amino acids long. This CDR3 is CASITGTGNTEAFF. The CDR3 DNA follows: TGTGCCAGTATCACAGGGACAGGGAACACTGAAGCTTTCTTT.

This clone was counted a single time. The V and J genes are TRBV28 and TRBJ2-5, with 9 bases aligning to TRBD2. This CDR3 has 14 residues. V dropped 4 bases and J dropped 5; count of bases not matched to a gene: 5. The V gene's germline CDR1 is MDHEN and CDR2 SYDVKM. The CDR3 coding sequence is TGTGCCAGCAGTTCTCCGGGACTAGCTGAGACCCAGTACTTC. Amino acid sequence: CASSSPGLAETQYF.

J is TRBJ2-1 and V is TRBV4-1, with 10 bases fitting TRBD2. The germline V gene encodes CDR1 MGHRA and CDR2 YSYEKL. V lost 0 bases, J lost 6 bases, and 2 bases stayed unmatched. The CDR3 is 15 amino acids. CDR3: CASSQDSGRFNEQFF. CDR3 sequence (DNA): TGCGCCAGCAGCCAAGATAGCGGGAGGTTCAATGAGCAGTTCTTC.

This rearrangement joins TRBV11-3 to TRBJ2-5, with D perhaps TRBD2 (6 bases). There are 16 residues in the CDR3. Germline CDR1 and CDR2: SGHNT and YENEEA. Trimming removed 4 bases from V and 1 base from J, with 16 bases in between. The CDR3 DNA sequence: TGTGCCAGCAGCTCGCGCCTCGGTAGCGGCCAAGAGACCCAGTACTTC. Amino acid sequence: CASSSRLGSGQETQYF.

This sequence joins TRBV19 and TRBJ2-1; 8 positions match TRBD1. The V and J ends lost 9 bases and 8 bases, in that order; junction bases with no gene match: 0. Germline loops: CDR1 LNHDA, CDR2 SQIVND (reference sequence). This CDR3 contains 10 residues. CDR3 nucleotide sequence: TGTGCCAGCAGGGGGCATGAGCAGTTCTTC. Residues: CASRGHEQFF.

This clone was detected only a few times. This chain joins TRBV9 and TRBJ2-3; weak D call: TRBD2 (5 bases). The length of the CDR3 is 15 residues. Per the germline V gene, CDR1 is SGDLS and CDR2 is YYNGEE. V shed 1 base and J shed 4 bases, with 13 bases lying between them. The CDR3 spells CASSVLGEGADTQYF. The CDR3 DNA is TGTGCCAGCAGCGTACTTGGAGAGGGTGCAGATACGCAGTATTTT.

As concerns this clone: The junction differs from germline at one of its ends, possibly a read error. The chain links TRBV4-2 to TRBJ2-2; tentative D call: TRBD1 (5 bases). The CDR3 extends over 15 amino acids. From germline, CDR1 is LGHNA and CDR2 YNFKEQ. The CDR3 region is CASRQPRARTGELFF. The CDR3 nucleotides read TGTGCCAGCCGCCAGCCCAGGGCACGCACCGGGGAGCTGTTTTTT.

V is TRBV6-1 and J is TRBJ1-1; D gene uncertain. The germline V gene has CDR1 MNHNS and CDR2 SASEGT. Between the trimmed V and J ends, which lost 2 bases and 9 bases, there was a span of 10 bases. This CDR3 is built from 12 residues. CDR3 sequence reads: CASSELVSKAFF. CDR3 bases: TGTGCCAGCAGTGAATTAGTCTCTAAAGCTTTCTTT.

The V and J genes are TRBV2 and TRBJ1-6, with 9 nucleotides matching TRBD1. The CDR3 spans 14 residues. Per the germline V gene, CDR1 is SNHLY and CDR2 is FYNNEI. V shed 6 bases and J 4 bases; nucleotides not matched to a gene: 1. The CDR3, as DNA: TGTGCCAGCAGCGGACAGGGGTATAATTCACCCCTCCACTTT. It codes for CASSGQGYNSPLHF.

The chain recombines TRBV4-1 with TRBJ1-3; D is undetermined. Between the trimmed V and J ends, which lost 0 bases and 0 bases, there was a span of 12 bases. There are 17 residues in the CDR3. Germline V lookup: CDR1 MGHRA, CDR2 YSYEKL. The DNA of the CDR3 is TGCGCCAGCAGCCAAGATGAGGTGGCTAGCTCTGGAAACACCATATATTTT. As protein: CASSQDEVASSGNTIYF.

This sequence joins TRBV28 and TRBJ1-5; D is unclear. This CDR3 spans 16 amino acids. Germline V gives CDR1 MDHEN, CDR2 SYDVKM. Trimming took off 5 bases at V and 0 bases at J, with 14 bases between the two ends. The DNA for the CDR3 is TGTGCCAGCAGTCGCCGGCGGTATTATAGCAATCAGCCCCAGCATTTT. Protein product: CASSRRRYYSNQPQHF.